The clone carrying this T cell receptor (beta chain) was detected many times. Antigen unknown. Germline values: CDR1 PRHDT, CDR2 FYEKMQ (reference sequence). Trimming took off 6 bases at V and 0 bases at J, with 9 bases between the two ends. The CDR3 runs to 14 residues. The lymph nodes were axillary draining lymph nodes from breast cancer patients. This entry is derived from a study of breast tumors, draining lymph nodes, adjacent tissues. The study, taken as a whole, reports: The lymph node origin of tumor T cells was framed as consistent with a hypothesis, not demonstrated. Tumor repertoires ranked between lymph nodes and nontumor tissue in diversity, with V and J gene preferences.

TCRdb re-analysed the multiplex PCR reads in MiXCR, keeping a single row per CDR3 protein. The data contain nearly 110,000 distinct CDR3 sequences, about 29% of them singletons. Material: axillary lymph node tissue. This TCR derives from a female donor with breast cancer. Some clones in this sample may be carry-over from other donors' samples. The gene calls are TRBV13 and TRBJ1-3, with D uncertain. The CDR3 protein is CASSTSRSGNTIYF. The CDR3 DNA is TGTGCCAGCAGTACAAGTCGCTCTGGAAACACCATATATTTT. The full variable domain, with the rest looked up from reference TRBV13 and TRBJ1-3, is AAGVIQSPRHLIKEKRETATLKCYPIPRHDTVYWYQQGPGQDPQFLISFYEKMQSDKGSIPDRFSAQQFSDYHSELNMSSLELGDSALYFCASSTSRSGNTIYFGEGSWLTVV.